Following are 8 T cell receptor beta chains from one sample sequenced in a study of memory CD4+ T cells and cytomegalovirus serostatus. The sort gate was single viable CD3+CD4+CD8-CD45RO+ cells for memory CD4+ T cells. Sequencing was performed with immunoSEQ multiplex PCR; in TCRdb, only in-frame clones are kept and a portion is missing. The profile shows about 73,000 clones, 60% to 80% of them singletons. The sequencing input was memory CD4+ T cells from blood. All receptors derive from an adult in good health and CMV-seropositive.

Only one count was recorded for this clone. The rearrangement joins TRBV27 to TRBJ1-2, with D tentatively TRBD1 (6 bases). V was trimmed by 6 bases and J by 5 bases, leaving 10 bases between them. The CDR3 is 12 amino acids. Germline V gene sequence: CDR1 MNHEY, CDR2 SMNVEV (reference sequence). In DNA, the CDR3 is TGTGCCAGCAGCCGCAGGGGATATGGCTACACCTTC. Its translation: CASSRRGYGYTF.

The chain uses TRBV28 and TRBJ1-2, with D perhaps matching TRBD1 (6 bases). Germline values: CDR1 MDHEN, CDR2 SYDVKM. This CDR3 is 13 amino acids long. Trimming removed 6 bases at V and 8 bases at J, with 16 bases between. Here the CDR3 reads CASRLGTSEGYTF. CDR3 coding DNA: TGTGCCAGCAGACTAGGGACATCGGAGGGCTACACCTTC.

This chain connects TRBV9 to TRBJ2-3, with D unclear. The germline CDR1 and CDR2 sequences are SGDLS and YYNGEE. The CDR3 loop spans 13 amino acids. V lost 0 bases and J 3 bases, leaving 5 bases between the germline ends. The CDR3 loop reads CASSVAPTDTQYF. CDR3 DNA sequence: TGTGCCAGCAGCGTAGCTCCGACAGATACGCAGTATTTT.

The sample holds one count of this clone. This sequence joins TRBV2 and TRBJ1-2, with a possible D match to TRBD1 (5 bases). Looked up from germline, CDR1 is SNHLY and CDR2 is FYNNEI. V was cut by 6 bases and J by 4 bases, with 18 bases left in between. The CDR3 runs 15 residues. The CDR3 sequence is CASSQTSMGTYGYTF. CDR3 in DNA: TGTGCCAGCAGCCAGACCTCCATGGGGACCTATGGCTACACCTTC.

This clone occurred a few times. J is TRBJ1-2 and V is TRBV7-2; D is possibly TRBD1 (5 bases). Trimming stripped 4 bases from V and 7 bases from J, with 13 bases between. Germline V gene lookup returns CDR1 SGHTA and CDR2 FQGNSA. The CDR3 is 13 residues long. The CDR3 DNA reads TGTGCCAGCAGCTCGGGGGACGCTGGTGGCTACACCTTC. The encoded protein is CASSSGDAGGYTF.

V is TRBV11-2 and J is TRBJ2-7; 12 positions match TRBD2. Germline lookup yields CDR1 SGHAT and CDR2 FQNNGV. The CDR3 is made up of 16 amino acids. The trim removed 3 bases at V and 1 base at J, leaving 4 bases unmatched. This CDR3 reads CASSFSTSGGSYEQYF. The CDR3 region has the DNA TGTGCCAGCAGCTTCTCGACTAGCGGGGGATCCTACGAGCAGTACTTC.

The chain links TRBV6-5 to TRBJ1-6; 10 nucleotides line up with TRBD1. V was pared by 2 bases and J by 8 bases, with 0 bases of the junction left unmatched. The CDR3 runs 14 residues. Germline values: CDR1 MNHEY, CDR2 SVGAGI. CDR3 bases: TGTGCCAGCAGTTACGGACAGGGGGATTCACCCCTCCACTTT. Translating it yields CASSYGQGDSPLHF.

The rearrangement links TRBV7-9 to TRBJ2-1; D could derive from TRBD1 or TRBD2 (5 bases each). V lost 4 bases and J lost 4, with 8 bases in between. This CDR3 is 13 amino acids long. Germline V gives CDR1 SEHNR, CDR2 FQNEAQ (reference sequence). CDR3 coding DNA: TGTGCCAGCAGCTGGGACGTTTACAATGAGCAGTTCTTC. As protein: CASSWDVYNEQFF.